The TCR beta chain under discussion was sequenced for a study of shared clonotypes between healthy human individuals. Study-level information: CD4 naive and memory got three plates each, CD8 naive two, CD8 memory one. Study outcomes and limitations: Naive subsets tended to show greater estimated richness than memory subsets.

Cells designated naive CD8 were CD45RO-negative and were positively selected for CCR7, with terminally differentiated effector memory CD45RA+ cells excluded. Turning to this clone: Its antigen is not known.

Roughly 30,000 T cell genomes (approximately 0.2 ug DNA) went into each sorted-subset replicate. The repertoire was sequenced with immunoSEQ multiplex PCR; TCRdb's copy has only in-frame clones and lacks some. The sample lists about 2,100,000 clones, about 92% occurring once. The CDR3 extends over 15 amino acids. With V trimmed by 3 bases and J by 6 bases, 6 bases remained unmatched. The germline V gene has CDR1 SGDLS and CDR2 YYNGEE. The chain links TRBV9 to TRBJ2-1; 10 bases are shared with TRBD2. This clonotype was sampled from a man between 18 and 35 years old in good health. Some clones in this sample may be carry-over from other donors' samples. Input material: naive CD8+ T cells from PBMCs. As DNA, the CDR3 is TGTGCCAGCAGCGCTAGCGGGAGAATCTTCAATGAGCAGTTCTTC. The encoded protein is CASSASGRIFNEQFF.